Shown below are 18 T cell receptor beta chains from a single sample sequenced in a study of T cell repertoires and HLA-DP antigens. Antigens for these TCRs are unknown. The method was immunoSEQ multiplex PCR; TCRdb's version includes in-frame clones alone and lacks a portion of them. The sample carries 85,000 to 90,000 clones, around 86% recorded once. Specimen: CD4+ T cells from PBMCs. These TCRs come from a man aged 50-59 years in good health and CMV-seronegative.

The V gene is TRBV28, the J gene TRBJ1-1, with D perhaps matching TRBD1 (6 bases). The CDR3 totals 15 residues. V was shortened by 6 bases and J by 3 bases, with 17 bases between the two germline ends. Germline CDR1 reads MDHEN; CDR2 reads SYDVKM. CDR3 loop: CASRGVQGPDTEAFF. The DNA for the CDR3 is TGTGCCAGCAGGGGAGTTCAGGGGCCTGACACTGAAGCTTTCTTT.

V and J are TRBV9 and TRBJ2-1; D ambiguous. Germline-derived CDR1 and CDR2 are SGDLS and YYNGEE. Trimming pared 3 bases from V and 7 bases from J, leaving 11 bases between. CDR3 size: 13 residues. CDR3 nucleotides: TGTGCCAGCAGCGGGACCAACCAAAATGAGCAGTTCTTC. This gives the protein CASSGTNQNEQFF.

The CDR3 DNA follows: TGTGCCAGCAGCTTAATGGGGGGCTCAATAGATACGCAGTATTTT. Protein: CASSLMGGSIDTQYF. V usage is TRBV7-2 and J usage is TRBJ2-3; D may match TRBD1 or TRBD2 (6 bases each). The CDR3 spans 15 residues. Per the germline V gene, CDR1 is SGHTA and CDR2 is FQGNSA. The V end lost 2 bases, the J end lost 5 bases, and 14 bases lay between the germline ends.

The chain recombines TRBV6-1 with TRBJ1-5; tentatively, D is TRBD1 (5 bases). Germline CDR1 MNHNS, CDR2 SASEGT. The ends were cut back, 5 bases at V and 3 bases at J, with 11 bases in the middle. The CDR3 sequence is 14 residues long. CDR3 residues: CASSLGTSNQPQHF. The CDR3 DNA reads as TGTGCCAGCAGTCTCGGGACGTCCAATCAGCCCCAGCATTTT.

This clone came up once. In nucleotides, the CDR3 is TGTGCCAGCTCACCAACGGGACAGAGTACCTATAGCAATCAGCCCCAGCATTTT. Translating gives CASSPTGQSTYSNQPQHF. The rearrangement uses TRBV18 and TRBJ1-5; 7 nucleotides align to TRBD1. Germline V CDR1 and CDR2: KGHSH, LQKENI. This CDR3 is built from 18 residues. Trimming at V came to 2 bases and at J to 0 bases, leaving 10 bases not matched to a gene.

This clone occurred once. This chain uses TRBV6-6 with TRBJ1-2; no clear D. The germline V and J ends were trimmed by 6 bases and 5 bases, with 13 bases remaining between them. From germline, CDR1 is MNHNY and CDR2 SVGAGI (reference sequence). The CDR3 spans 13 residues. DNA for the CDR3: TGTGCCAGCAGAGGGCAGGCCGTTTATGGCTACACCTTC. It translates to CASRGQAVYGYTF.

Only one count was recorded for this clone. J is TRBJ2-2 and V is TRBV6-1, with 10 bases fitting TRBD1. V was clipped by 4 bases and J by 5 bases; unmatched bases: 4. CDR1 is MNHNS, CDR2 SASEGT, per germline. This CDR3 is 15 amino acids long. CDR3 region: CASSGGQGQTGELFF. The DNA for the CDR3 is TGTGCCAGCAGTGGGGGACAGGGGCAGACCGGGGAGCTGTTTTTT.

The V call is TRBV19, the J call TRBJ2-7, with D hard to call. CDR1 and CDR2 from the germline V gene are LNHDA and SQIVND (reference sequence). Trimming cost V 6 bases and J 4 bases, with 4 bases left between them. CDR3 length: 10 amino acids. The CDR3 loop is CASREYEQYF. Written as DNA, the CDR3 is TGTGCCAGTAGAGAATACGAGCAGTACTTC.

J is TRBJ2-7 and V is TRBV7-2, with 9 bases fitting TRBD2. Per germline, CDR1 SGHTA and CDR2 FQGNSA. Unmatched junction bases numbered 8, after V lost 3 bases and J lost 2 bases. The CDR3 totals 16 residues. The CDR3 sequence: CASSFKREVRTYEQYF. In DNA form, the CDR3 reads TGTGCCAGCAGCTTCAAGCGGGAGGTTCGAACCTACGAGCAGTACTTC.

This chain joins TRBV18 and TRBJ1-3; D call uncertain. The CDR3 is made up of 13 amino acids. From germline, CDR1 is KGHSH and CDR2 LQKENI. V dropped 4 bases and J dropped 0 bases, with 4 bases sitting between them. DNA for the CDR3: TGTGCCAGCTCACAGATCTCTGGAAACACCATATATTTT. Protein: CASSQISGNTIYF. Variable domain in full (rest from reference TRBV18 and TRBJ1-3): NAGVMQNPRHLVRRRGQEARLRCSPMKGHSHVYWYRQLPEEGLKFMVYLQKENIIDESGMPKERFSAEFPKEGPSILRIQQVVRGDSAAYFCASSQISGNTIYFGEGSWLTVV.

The chain carries TRBV29-1 and TRBJ2-7; the D is unclear. This CDR3 contains 12 residues. V lost 4 bases and J lost 5, with 12 bases in between. In germline, CDR1 is SQVTM, CDR2 ANQGSEA. CDR3 amino acids: CSVGAGRHEQYF. The CDR3 nucleotides read TGCAGCGTTGGGGCCGGTCGGCACGAGCAGTACTTC.

V and J are TRBV9 and TRBJ1-2; D call uncertain. The ends were cut back, 3 bases at V and 4 bases at J, with 16 bases in the middle. From germline, CDR1 is SGDLS and CDR2 YYNGEE. CDR3 length equals 15 residues. The CDR3: CASSAADSGFYGYTF. CDR3 coding DNA: TGTGCCAGCAGCGCGGCCGATTCAGGCTTCTATGGCTACACCTTC.

The rearrangement links TRBV11-2 to TRBJ2-7, with no clear D. CDR1 SGHAT and CDR2 FQNNGV come from the germline V gene. The CDR3 runs to 17 residues. V was trimmed by 0 bases and J by 3 bases, leaving 18 bases between them. The CDR3 region has the DNA TGTGCCAGCAGCTTAGAGGCTGGTCAGCCCCGAATCTACGAGCAGTACTTC. Amino acid sequence: CASSLEAGQPRIYEQYF.

The rearrangement uses TRBV6-5 and TRBJ1-4; TRBD1 aligns across 7 bases. Germline V gene lookup returns CDR1 MNHEY and CDR2 SVGAGI. CDR3 length equals 14 residues. The junction had 5 bases not matched to a gene; V was cut back by 6 bases and J by 4 bases. The CDR3 protein is CASSHGTDNEKLFF. The CDR3 DNA follows: TGTGCCAGCAGCCACGGGACAGATAATGAAAAACTGTTTTTT.

The chain recombines TRBV5-5 with TRBJ2-5; D gene unclear. Germline V gene sequence: CDR1 SGHKS, CDR2 YYEKEE (reference sequence). This CDR3 has 11 amino acids. V was cut by 3 bases and J by 5 bases, with 5 bases left in between. The CDR3 DNA is TGTGCCAGCAGCTCCTTGGAGACCCAGTACTTC. This translates into CASSSLETQYF.

The CDR3 sequence is CASSLASGGNQPQHF. The CDR3 DNA reads as TGTGCCAGCAGCTTAGCCTCAGGGGGTAATCAGCCCCAGCATTTT. The V and J genes are TRBV7-2 and TRBJ1-5; 7 positions match TRBD1. This CDR3 has 15 amino acids. With V trimmed by 0 bases and J by 4 bases, 3 bases remained unmatched. CDR1 is SGHTA and CDR2 is FQGNSA in the germline V gene.

The rearrangement uses TRBV6-6 and TRBJ2-1; TRBD2 matches at 14 bases. V lost 8 bases and J lost 7; bases outside the gene matches: 4. CDR1 MNHNY and CDR2 SVGAGI come from the germline V gene (reference sequence). The CDR3 loop spans 14 amino acids. The chain's CDR3 is CASAGTSGSNEQFF. The CDR3 nucleotides read TGTGCCAGCGCCGGGACTAGCGGGAGTAATGAGCAGTTCTTC.

The V call is TRBV6-1, the J call TRBJ1-2, with unresolved D. The length of the CDR3 is 11 residues. The V end lost 5 bases, the J end lost 6 bases, and 7 bases lay between the germline ends. Germline CDR1 is MNHNS and CDR2 is SASEGT. This CDR3 reads CASSNPHGYTF. DNA for the CDR3: TGTGCCAGCAGTAATCCCCATGGCTACACCTTC.